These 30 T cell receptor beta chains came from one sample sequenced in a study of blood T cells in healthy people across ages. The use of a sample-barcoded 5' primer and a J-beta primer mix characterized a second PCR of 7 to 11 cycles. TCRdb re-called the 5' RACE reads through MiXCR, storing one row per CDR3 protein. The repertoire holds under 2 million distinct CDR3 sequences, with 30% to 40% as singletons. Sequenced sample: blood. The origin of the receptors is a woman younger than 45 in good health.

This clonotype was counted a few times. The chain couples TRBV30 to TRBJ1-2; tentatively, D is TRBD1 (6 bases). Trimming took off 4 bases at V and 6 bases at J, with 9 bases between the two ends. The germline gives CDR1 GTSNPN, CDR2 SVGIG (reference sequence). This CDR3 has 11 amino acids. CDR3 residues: CAWTAGDGYTF. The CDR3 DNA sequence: TGTGCCTGGACGGCAGGGGATGGCTACACCTTC.

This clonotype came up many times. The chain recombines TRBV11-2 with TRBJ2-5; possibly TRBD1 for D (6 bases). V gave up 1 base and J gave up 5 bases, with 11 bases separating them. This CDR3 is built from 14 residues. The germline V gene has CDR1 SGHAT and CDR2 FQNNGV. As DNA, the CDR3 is TGTGCCAGCAGCTTAGTCGCAGGGGCTGAGACCCAGTACTTC. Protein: CASSLVAGAETQYF.

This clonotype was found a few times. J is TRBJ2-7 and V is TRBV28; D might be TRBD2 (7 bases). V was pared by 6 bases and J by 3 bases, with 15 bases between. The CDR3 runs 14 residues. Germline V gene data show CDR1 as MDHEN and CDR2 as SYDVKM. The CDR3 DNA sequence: TGTGCCAGCAGGGGAGGGGGGCCGGACTACGAGCAGTACTTC. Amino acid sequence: CASRGGGPDYEQYF.

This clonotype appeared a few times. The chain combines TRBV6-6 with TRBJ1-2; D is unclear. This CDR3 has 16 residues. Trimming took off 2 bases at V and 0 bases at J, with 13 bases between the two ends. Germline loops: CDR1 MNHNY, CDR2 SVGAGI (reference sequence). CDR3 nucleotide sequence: TGTGCCAGCAGTTACGCCACGTCCGATGCTAACTATGGCTACACCTTC. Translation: CASSYATSDANYGYTF.

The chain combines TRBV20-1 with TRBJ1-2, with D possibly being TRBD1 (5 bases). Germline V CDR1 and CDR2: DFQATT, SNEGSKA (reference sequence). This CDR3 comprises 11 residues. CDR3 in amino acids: CRASDGGGYTF. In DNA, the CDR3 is TGCAGGGCTTCGGACGGGGGAGGCTACACCTTC.

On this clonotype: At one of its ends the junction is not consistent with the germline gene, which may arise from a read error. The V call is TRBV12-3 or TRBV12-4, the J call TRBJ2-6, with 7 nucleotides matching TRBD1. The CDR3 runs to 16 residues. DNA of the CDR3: TGTGCCGGCAGTTCCCAACAGGGGTGGGGGGCCAACGTCCTGACTTTC. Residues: CAGSSQQGWGANVLTF.

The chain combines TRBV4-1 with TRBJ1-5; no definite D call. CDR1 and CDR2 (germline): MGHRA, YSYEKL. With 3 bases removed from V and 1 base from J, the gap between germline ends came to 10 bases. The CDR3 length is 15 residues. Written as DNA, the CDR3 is TGCGCCAGCAGCCACGGTCGACTAAGCAATCAGCCCCAGCATTTT. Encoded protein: CASSHGRLSNQPQHF.

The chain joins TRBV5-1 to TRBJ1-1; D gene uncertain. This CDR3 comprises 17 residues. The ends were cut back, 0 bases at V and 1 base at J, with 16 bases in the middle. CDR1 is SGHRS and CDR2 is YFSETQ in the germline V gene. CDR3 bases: TGCGCCAGCAGCTTGGGGGGAACTGTATGGGAGAACACTGAAGCTTTCTTT. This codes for CASSLGGTVWENTEAFF.

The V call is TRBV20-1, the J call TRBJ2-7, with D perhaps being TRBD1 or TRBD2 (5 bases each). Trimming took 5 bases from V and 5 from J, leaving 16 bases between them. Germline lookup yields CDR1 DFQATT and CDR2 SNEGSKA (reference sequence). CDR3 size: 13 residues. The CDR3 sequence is CSAGAVASHEQYF. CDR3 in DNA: TGCAGTGCTGGGGCAGTCGCTAGCCACGAGCAGTACTTC.

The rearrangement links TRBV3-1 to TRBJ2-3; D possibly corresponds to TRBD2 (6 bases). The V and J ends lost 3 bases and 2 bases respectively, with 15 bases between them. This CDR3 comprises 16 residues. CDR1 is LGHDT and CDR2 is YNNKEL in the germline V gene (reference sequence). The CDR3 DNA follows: TGTGCCAGCAGCCACCGGGACTCTATGTCCACAGATACGCAGTATTTT. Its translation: CASSHRDSMSTDTQYF.

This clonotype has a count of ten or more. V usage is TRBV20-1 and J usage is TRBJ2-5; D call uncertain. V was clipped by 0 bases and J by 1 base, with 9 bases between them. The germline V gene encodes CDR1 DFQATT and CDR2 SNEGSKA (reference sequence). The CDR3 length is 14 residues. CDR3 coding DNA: TGCAGTGCTAGAGATCCCCTGACCCAAGAGACCCAGTACTTC. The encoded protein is CSARDPLTQETQYF.

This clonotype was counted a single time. In DNA, the CDR3 is TGTGCCAGCAGCTACACTACAATGAACACTGAAGCTTTCTTT. Residues: CASSYTTMNTEAFF. The chain has TRBV9 and TRBJ1-1; D gene ambiguous. V was cut by 4 bases and J by 0 bases, with 10 bases left in between. CDR3 length: 14 amino acids. Germline V lookup: CDR1 SGDLS, CDR2 YYNGEE.

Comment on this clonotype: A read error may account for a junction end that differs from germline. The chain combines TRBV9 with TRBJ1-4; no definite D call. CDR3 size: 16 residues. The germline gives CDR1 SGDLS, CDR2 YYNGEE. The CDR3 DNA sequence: TGTGCCAGCAGCGTAGCGCCTCAGATTAACAATGAAGAACTGTTTTTT. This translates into CASSVAPQINNEELFF.

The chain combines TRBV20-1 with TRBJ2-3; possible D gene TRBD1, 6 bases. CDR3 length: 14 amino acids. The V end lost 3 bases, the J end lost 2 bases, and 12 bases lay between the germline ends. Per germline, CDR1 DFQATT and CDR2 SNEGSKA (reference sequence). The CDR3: CSARRGISTDTQYF. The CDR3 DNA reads TGCAGTGCTAGGAGGGGGATCTCCACAGATACGCAGTATTTT.

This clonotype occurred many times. CDR3 sequence: CASSGQRGGEEDTQYF. CDR3 coding DNA: TGTGCCAGCAGCGGCCAGCGGGGGGGAGAGGAAGATACGCAGTATTTT. J is TRBJ2-3 and V is TRBV6-1; the match to TRBD2 covers 10 bases. The CDR3 is made up of 16 amino acids. In germline, CDR1 is MNHNS, CDR2 SASEGT. After removal of 6 bases from V and 5 bases from J, the junction contained 11 bases not matched to a gene.

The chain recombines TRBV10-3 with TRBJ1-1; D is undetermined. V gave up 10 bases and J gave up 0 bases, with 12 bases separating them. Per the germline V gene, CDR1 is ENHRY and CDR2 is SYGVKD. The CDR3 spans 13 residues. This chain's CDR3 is CASRVLMNTEAFF. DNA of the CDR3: TGTGCCAGTAGGGTCCTTATGAACACTGAAGCTTTCTTT.

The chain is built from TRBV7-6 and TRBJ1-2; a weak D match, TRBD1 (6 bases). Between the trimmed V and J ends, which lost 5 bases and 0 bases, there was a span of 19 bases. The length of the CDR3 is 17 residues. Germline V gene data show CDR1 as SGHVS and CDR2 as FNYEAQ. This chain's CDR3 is CASSLGAGTKANYGYTF. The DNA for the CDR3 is TGTGCCAGCAGCCTAGGAGCCGGGACAAAGGCTAACTATGGCTACACCTTC.

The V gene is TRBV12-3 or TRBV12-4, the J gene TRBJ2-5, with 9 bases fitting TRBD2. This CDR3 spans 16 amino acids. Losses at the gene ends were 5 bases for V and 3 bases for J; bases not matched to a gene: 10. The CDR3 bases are TGTGCCAGCAGTCCCCGACTAGCGGCTAGGGAAGAGACCCAGTACTTC. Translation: CASSPRLAAREETQYF.

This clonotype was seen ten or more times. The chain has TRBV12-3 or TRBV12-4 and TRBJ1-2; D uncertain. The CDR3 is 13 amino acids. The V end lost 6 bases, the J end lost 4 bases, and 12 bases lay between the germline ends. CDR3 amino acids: CASRLTGVYGYTF. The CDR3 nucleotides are TGTGCCAGCAGACTAACCGGGGTCTATGGCTACACCTTC.

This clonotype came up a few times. CDR3 in amino acids: CASSPPASGVHNEQFF. CDR3 DNA sequence: TGTGCCAGCAGCCCTCCGGCTAGCGGGGTACACAATGAGCAGTTCTTC. The V gene is TRBV6-5, the J gene TRBJ2-1; the match to TRBD2 covers 9 bases. Germline V lookup: CDR1 MNHEY, CDR2 SVGAGI. Trimming at V came to 6 bases and at J to 5 bases, leaving 11 bases not matched to a gene. The CDR3 totals 16 residues.

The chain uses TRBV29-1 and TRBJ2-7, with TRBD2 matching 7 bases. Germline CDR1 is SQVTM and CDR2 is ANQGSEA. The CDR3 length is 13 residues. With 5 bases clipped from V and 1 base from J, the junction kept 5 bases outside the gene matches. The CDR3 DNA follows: TGCAGCGTTACACTAGCGAGATCCTACGAGCAGTACTTC. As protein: CSVTLARSYEQYF.

In DNA, the CDR3 is TGTGCCACCAGCAGAGTGGGGGGGCAAGAGACCCAGTACTTC. It codes for CATSRVGGQETQYF. This chain links TRBV15 with TRBJ2-5; 7 bases are a match to TRBD2. In germline, CDR1 is LNHNV, CDR2 YYDKDF (reference sequence). This CDR3 is built from 14 residues. V was pared by 1 base and J by 2 bases, with 1 base of the junction left unmatched.

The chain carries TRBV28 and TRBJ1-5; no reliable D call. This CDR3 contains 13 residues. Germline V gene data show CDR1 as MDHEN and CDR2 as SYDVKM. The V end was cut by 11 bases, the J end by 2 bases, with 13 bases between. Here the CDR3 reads CALQPPGNQPQHF. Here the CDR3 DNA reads TGTGCCCTCCAGCCCCCAGGCAATCAGCCCCAGCATTTT. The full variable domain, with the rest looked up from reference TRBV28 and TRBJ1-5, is DVKVTQSSRYLVKRTGEKVFLECVQDMDHENMFWYRQDPGLGLRLIYFSYDVKMKEKGDIPEGYSVSREKKERFSLILESASTNQTSMYLCALQPPGNQPQHFGDGTRLSIL.

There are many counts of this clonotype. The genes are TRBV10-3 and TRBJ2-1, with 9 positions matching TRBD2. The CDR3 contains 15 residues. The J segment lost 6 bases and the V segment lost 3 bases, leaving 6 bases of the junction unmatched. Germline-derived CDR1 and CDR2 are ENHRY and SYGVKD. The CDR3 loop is CAISDGAGGPNEQFF. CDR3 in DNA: TGTGCCATCAGTGACGGGGCGGGGGGGCCCAATGAGCAGTTCTTC.

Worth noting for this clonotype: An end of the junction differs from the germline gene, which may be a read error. This CDR3 reads CASSRLGGTLQETKYF. CDR3 in DNA: TGCGCCAGCAGCCGTCTTGGAGGGACACTTCAAGAGACCAAGTACTTC. The genes are TRBV4-1 and TRBJ2-5; D is possibly TRBD1 or TRBD2 (6 bases each). The CDR3 is made up of 16 amino acids. Germline loops: CDR1 MGHRA, CDR2 YSYEKL.

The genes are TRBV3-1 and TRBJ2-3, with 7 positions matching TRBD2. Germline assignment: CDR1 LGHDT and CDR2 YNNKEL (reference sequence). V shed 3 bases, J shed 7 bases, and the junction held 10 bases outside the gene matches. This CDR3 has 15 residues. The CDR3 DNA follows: TGTGCCAGCAGCCAGGAAGGACTAGGCGAGCATACGCAGTATTTT. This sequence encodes CASSQEGLGEHTQYF.

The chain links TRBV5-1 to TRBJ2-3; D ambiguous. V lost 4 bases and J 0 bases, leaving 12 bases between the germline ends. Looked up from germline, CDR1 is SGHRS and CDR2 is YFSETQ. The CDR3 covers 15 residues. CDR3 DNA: TGCGCCAGCAGCGCGAGAGAGTTTAGCACAGATACGCAGTATTTT. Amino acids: CASSAREFSTDTQYF. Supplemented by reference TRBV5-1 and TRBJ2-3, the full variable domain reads KAGVTQTPRYLIKTRGQQVTLSCSPISGHRSVSWYQQTPGQGLQFLFEYFSETQRNKGNFPGRFSGRQFSNSRSEMNVSTLELGDSALYLCASSAREFSTDTQYFGPGTRLTVL.

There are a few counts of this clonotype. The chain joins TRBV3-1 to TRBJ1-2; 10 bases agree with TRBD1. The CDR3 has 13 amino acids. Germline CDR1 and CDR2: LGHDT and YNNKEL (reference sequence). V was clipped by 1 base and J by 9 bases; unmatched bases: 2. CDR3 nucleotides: TGTGCCAGCAGCCAAGGACAGGGGGCTAGCTACACCTTC. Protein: CASSQGQGASYTF.

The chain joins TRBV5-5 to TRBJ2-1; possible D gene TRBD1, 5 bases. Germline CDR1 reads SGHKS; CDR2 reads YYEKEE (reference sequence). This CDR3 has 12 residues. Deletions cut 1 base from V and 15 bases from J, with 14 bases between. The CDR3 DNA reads TGTGCCAGCAGCTTGATAGGGTACAGGCTGTTCTTC. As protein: CASSLIGYRLFF.

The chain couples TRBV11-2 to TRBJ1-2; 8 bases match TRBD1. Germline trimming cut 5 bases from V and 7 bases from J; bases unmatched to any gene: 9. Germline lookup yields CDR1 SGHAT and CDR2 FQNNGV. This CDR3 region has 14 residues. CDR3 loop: CASSPSDRVGGYTF. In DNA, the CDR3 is TGTGCCAGCAGCCCATCGGACAGGGTTGGTGGCTACACCTTC.